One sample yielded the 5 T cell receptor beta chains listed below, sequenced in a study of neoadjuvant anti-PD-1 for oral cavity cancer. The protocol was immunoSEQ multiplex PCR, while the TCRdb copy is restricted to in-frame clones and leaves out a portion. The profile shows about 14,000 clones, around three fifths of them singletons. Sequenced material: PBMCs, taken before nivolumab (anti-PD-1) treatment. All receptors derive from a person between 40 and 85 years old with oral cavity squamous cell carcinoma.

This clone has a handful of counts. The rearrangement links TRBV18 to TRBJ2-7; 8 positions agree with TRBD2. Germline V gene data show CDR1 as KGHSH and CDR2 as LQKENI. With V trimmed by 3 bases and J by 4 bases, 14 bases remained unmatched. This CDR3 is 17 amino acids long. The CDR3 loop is CASSPGPPGLVEYEQYF. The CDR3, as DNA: TGTGCCAGCTCACCGGGTCCTCCGGGACTAGTCGAGTACGAGCAGTACTTC.

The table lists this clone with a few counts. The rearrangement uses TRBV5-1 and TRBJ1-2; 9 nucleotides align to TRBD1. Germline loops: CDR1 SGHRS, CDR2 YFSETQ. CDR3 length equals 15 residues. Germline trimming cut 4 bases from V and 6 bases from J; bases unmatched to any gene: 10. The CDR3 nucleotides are TGCGCCAGCAGCCTCCGGGACAGGGAGGATGATGGCTACACCTTC. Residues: CASSLRDREDDGYTF.

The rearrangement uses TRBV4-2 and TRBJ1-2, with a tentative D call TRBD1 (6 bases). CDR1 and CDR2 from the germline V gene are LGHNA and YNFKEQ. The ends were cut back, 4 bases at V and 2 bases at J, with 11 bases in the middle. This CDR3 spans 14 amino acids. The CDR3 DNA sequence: TGTGCCAGCAGCCCCTTAGGGGGAAACTATGGCTACACCTTC. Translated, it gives CASSPLGGNYGYTF.

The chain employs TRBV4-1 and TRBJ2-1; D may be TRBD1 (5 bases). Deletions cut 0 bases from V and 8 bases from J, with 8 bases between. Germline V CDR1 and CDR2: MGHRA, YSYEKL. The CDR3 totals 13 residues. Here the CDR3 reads CASSQDTRDEQFF. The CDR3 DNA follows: TGCGCCAGCAGCCAAGATACCAGGGATGAGCAGTTCTTC.

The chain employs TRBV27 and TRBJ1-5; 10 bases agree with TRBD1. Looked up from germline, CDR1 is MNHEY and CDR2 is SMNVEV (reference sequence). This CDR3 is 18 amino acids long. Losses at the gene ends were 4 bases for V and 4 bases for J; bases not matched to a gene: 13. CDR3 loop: CASSSAPGQGPRNQPQHF. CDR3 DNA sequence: TGTGCCAGCAGTTCAGCCCCGGGACAGGGGCCGCGAAATCAGCCCCAGCATTTT.